This T cell receptor (beta chain) was sequenced in a study of shared clonotypes between healthy human individuals (dated by TCRdb to about 2020). For context, the study as a whole: The cohort comprised two women and a few men aged 18 to 49 years. For each donor, three plates each were used for CD4 naive and CD4 memory, two plates were used for CD8 naive, and one plate was used for CD8 memory. To estimate repertoire size and how much clonotype sharing occurs between individuals, the study deeply sequenced the blood TCR repertoires of five or six healthy adults. To increase sequencing depth and limit assay-specific biases, different laboratories used diverse techniques to prepare libraries and sequence TCR repertoires. Between about 0.8 and 8.9 billion PBMCs per donor were obtained by leukapheresis. What the authors observed across the whole study: Larger estimated clonotype richness was generally found for naive subsets than for memory subsets. Even with the large sequencing depth, rarefaction of the sorted-subset datasets indicated that sequencing was incomplete. Sharing across several donors was observed for around 5% of naive CD4, over 3% of naive CD8, 2% to 2.5% of memory CD4, and roughly 0.4% of memory CD8 clonotypes. Sampling was limited to blood, and TCR repertoires in tissue likely differ from TCR repertoires in blood. Compared with non-shared clonotypes, the clonotypes found in all four sorted-subset donors had higher generation probabilities. The small number of donors limited the genetic and exposure-history diversity represented. Based on pairwise subsampling, the degree of clonotype sharing among donors was expected to be affected by sequencing depth.

With regard to this clone: Its target antigen remains unknown. No much larger clone is present one base from it, and per-base qualities are unavailable.

Using the deep immunoSEQ assay, TCR CDR3 regions were amplified from genomic DNA by multiplex PCR. Extracted genomic DNA from each cell subset was distributed evenly across all wells of several immunoSEQ 96-well plates, and each plate was treated as a replicate. For sorted subsets, about 200 ng genomic DNA, equal to about 30,000 T cell genomes, was loaded into each replicate PCR. Purified libraries were quantified with a Qubit 3.0 fluorometer, sized on a Bioanalyzer 2100, and re-quantified with the KAPA Library Quantification kit. Every immunoSEQ 96-well plate was sequenced on a separate single-read 150-cycle Illumina NextSeq 550 flow cell. In the original analysis: Because only junctional sequences without quality scores were contained in the immunoSEQ output, filtering matching that applied to full-length reads could not be performed. Sequences were annotated with PyIR, a Python wrapper for IgBLAST v1.9, and V/J genes and CDR3 were assigned using IMGT germline references. Reads were filtered out if the reads had weak V/J assignments (E-value above 1e-6), no CDR3, stop codons, out-of-frame junctions, or ambiguous translated residues. V3J clonotypes were defined as sequences sharing an identical inferred V gene, J gene, and CDR3 amino acid sequence. To compute the percentage overlap between repertoires, the number of shared unique clonotypes was divided by the size of the smaller repertoire. Richness of each repertoire was evaluated using RTK rarefaction, the Chao1 estimator, and Recon v2.1 estimates of unobserved clonotypes. OLGA was used to compute generation probabilities for all TCRbeta clonotypes that the gDNA method yielded from a handful of donors. Not all clones reach the TCRdb copy of this immuneACCESS table, which keeps in-frame sequences only. Checked studies attribute under half of the gap to unresolved V genes and leave the rest unexplained. V and J calls and clone size are as listed in that table; D and trimming were resolved from the DNA. For this sample there are about 2.1 million clones; roughly 93% appear just once. The biggest ten clones account for around 1.7% of the sample.

V is reduced by 0 bases and J by 3 bases, leaving a spacing of 15 bases between them. CDR1 SGHRS and CDR2 YFSETQ are derived from the germline V gene. Reading from cysteine to phenylalanine, the CDR3 counts 17 amino acids. This entry keeps only the CDR3 DNA: 51 bases, framed from base 1. CD8 naive samples were obtained by positive selection for CCR7 among CD45RO-negative cells, yielding a CD45RA+CCR7+ population from which TemRA cells were excluded. The donors were healthy, HIV-negative adults with no recently reported acute infections or vaccinations. Every donor was a Caucasian adult residing in Nashville, Tennessee, USA. After blood collection by leukapheresis, PBMCs were isolated using Ficoll-Histopaque density gradient centrifugation and then cryopreserved in the vapor phase of liquid nitrogen. Purity and quantity of every magnetically sorted T cell population were checked by analytical flow cytometry. Genomic DNA was isolated from every sorted fraction and measured by UV absorbance on a Nanodrop 2000c.

The chain is made from TRBV5-1 and TRBJ2-2, with TRBD1 perhaps the D gene, on 5 matching bases. This receptor was identified in a man between 18 and 35 years old in good health. Some clones in this sample may be carry-over from other donors' samples. Sequencing used naive CD8+ T cells from PBMCs. Explained via the paper, the cell subset or site label denotes: CD45RA+CCR7+. The nucleotides are TGCGCCAGCAGCTTGGCCGTTGTCCAGGGTTACACCGGGGAGCTGTTTTTT. Its amino acids are CASSLAVVQGYTGELFF.